These T cell receptor beta chains were read from a single sample in a study of Tregs in tolerant kidney transplant recipients. The table came from immunoSEQ multiplex PCR; TCRdb's copy has only in-frame clones and leaves some out. The sample includes 65,000 or so clones, roughly 86% seen only once; the top ten take roughly 4%. Sequenced here: CD4+ T cells from blood (PBMCs), sampled 6 months after the transplant. The receptors here all came from a human patient who received a combined kidney and bone marrow transplant. Some T cells may have come from the graft donor. CDR3s leave out the opening cysteine and the closing phenylalanine or tryptophan.

v_gene | CDR3aa
TRBV7-2 | ASSPNGGGSYEQY
TRBV11-3 | ASSLAGVETQY
TRBV7-2 | ASSFGTSHSYEQY
TRBV18 | ASSPRGGNTDTQY
TRBV7-2 | ASSSPSLGQAYEQY
TRBV28 | ASKASGRTDTQY
TRBV11-3 | ASSLLAGSRYEQY
TRBV18 | ASSPGQGLSSTDTQY
TRBV28 | ASSLPLGGTIY
TRBV6-6 | ASSYARGSYGYT
TRBV10-3 | AISESRSGGNNEQF
TRBV19 | ASSIDNGSGNTIY
TRBV11-3 | ASSSQGVGSVYEQY
TRBV6-1 | ASSERPGFFETQY
TRBV27 | ASSFGRGSGSKADTQY
TRBV27 | ASSFVEGYNEQF
TRBV7-2 | ASSPRLSSYNSPLH
TRBV7-2 | ASRGRLAGGPRTGELF
TRBV30 | AWSATIRNTIY
TRBV4-2 | ASSRDYNEQF
TRBV4-2 | ASSHLNQPQH
TRBV5-4 | ASSNDGTSGIKTQY
TRBV7-9 | ASSYSTVSSYNSPLH
TRBV6-4 | ARNFRGIQPQH
TRBV7-9 | ASSTGVAGNEQF
TRBV5-5 | ASSSGLAETYEQY
TRBV7-6 | ASSSQGQGQAF
TRBV28 | ASDRGQYEQY
TRBV5-4 | ASSTPSGRGTDTQY
TRBV18 | ASSPGDRGLGNEQF
TRBV11-2 | ASSGTGRSGTEAF
TRBV7-9 | ASSPRGPAGELF
TRBV9 | ASSLDPGRSYEQY
TRBV4-3 | ASSQRLAGGHPSYEQY
TRBV18 | ASSSSGVRSTEAF
TRBV7-9 | ASSFGLAGETQY
TRBV10-3 | AISESGLAAYNEQF
TRBV5-6 | ASSSQGAYSPLH
TRBV21-1 | ASSKAGRHVDTQY
TRBV5-1 | ASMLQGAGGELF
TRBV5-1 | ASSLDGTGGKKLF
TRBV5-1 | ASSSGLAGSVGTGELF
TRBV20-1 | SGTRSAEAF
TRBV6-1 | ASSGTGSGYT
TRBV5-1 | ASSLGAQPDYGYT
TRBV7-3 | ASSPSQGNGYT
TRBV29-1 | SVELGLLLYEQF
TRBV9 | ASPQRAGGRKNTGELF
TRBV7-6 | ASSLEGARTSSYNEQF
TRBV5-8 | ASSLHYSGNTIY
TRBV4-1 | ASSHPTGNYGYT
TRBV5-1 | ASSLGTAGAEAF
TRBV28 | ASSSSGTGMIEQY
TRBV5-1 | ASSEQGANTEAF